A single TCR beta chain is shown here with its context. The source of the sample is a study of blood T cell repertoires in COVID-19. For the study at large: T cells, B-cell-depleted T cells, or PBMCs supplied cDNA or gDNA.

Sequencing used immunoSEQ multiplex PCR; TCRdb keeps in-frame clones, though not all of them. The profile shows 40,000 to 55,000 clones, 75% to 85% of them singletons. The V segment lost 6 bases and the J segment 3 bases; nucleotides outside the gene matches: 6. The CDR3 extends over 13 amino acids. Germline lookup yields CDR1 SQVTM and CDR2 ANQGSEA. The V call is TRBV29-1, the J call TRBJ1-1, with 8 bases aligning to TRBD1. This receptor was obtained from a human donor in a cohort sampled during active COVID-19. The specimen sequenced was peripheral blood. CDR3 sequence reads: CSVRQGRDTEAFF. For the CDR3, the DNA is TGCAGCGTGCGACAGGGGCGGGACACTGAAGCTTTCTTT. Filled out from reference TRBV29-1 and TRBJ1-1, the complete variable domain reads SAVISQKPSRDICQRGTSLTIQCQVDSQVTMMFWYRQQPGQSLTLIATANQGSEATYESGFVIDKFPISRPNLTFSTLTVSNMSPEDSSIYLCSVRQGRDTEAFFGQGTRLTVV.